This T cell receptor (beta chain) is drawn from a study of technical replicates of blood from a few donors. The count of this clone is one. Data came from immunoSEQ multiplex PCR; TCRdb stores just in-frame clones and leaves some out. The sample yields 65,000 to 80,000 clones, under 99% seen once. CDR1 is SNHLY, CDR2 FYNNEI, per germline. The CDR3 spans 12 residues. Trimming stripped 4 bases from V and 4 bases from J, with 8 bases between. The V and J genes are TRBV2 and TRBJ2-7; D uncertain. The sequence was obtained from a human donor in good health. Sequencing input: T cells isolated from PBMCs. CDR3 bases: TGTGCCAGCAGTGTTTTACAGTACGAGCAGTACTTC. This codes for CASSVLQYEQYF.